This T cell receptor (beta chain) was found in a study of blood T cells in healthy people across ages. Notes on the study in general: Correlation between TCR beta diversity and naive T cell percentage was strong.

Primers used in a second PCR of roughly 6 to 11 cycles were a sample-barcoded 5' primer and a J-beta primer mix. Each CDR3 protein is one row after TCRdb ran MiXCR on the 5' RACE reads. The table lists fewer than 1,200,000 distinct CDR3 sequences, 20% to 25% of them singletons. With respect to this clonotype: Antigen specificity is unknown.

Separately, the same data were catalogued under a study of T cells of mothers and their children.

The sequenced material came from blood. The receptor was isolated from a girl aged 2-9 years in good health.

The CDR3 DNA sequence: TGTGCTAGTGCTATTCGGGGAGGGCCCTACAATGAGCAGTTCTTC. It specifies CASAIRGGPYNEQFF. This chain connects TRBV12-5 to TRBJ2-1; 7 bases align to TRBD2. Germline values: CDR1 LGHNT, CDR2 FRNRAP. The CDR3 has 15 amino acids. V shed 7 bases and J 2 bases; nucleotides not matched to a gene: 8.